These T cell receptor beta chains were read from a single sample in a study of blood T cell repertoires in COVID-19. TCRdb keeps only in-frame clones here, not all; method: immunoSEQ multiplex PCR. The repertoire consists of roughly 140,000 clones, with about 88% occurring once and the leading ten covering 8.3%. Specimen: peripheral blood. These receptors were taken from a woman aged 55 to 70 with COVID-19, enrolled during active disease. The CDR3 runs from the conserved cysteine through the conserved F or W. Fields, in order: J gene, D gene, clone size, V gene, CDR3 protein, CDR3 DNA. D genes are given only for firm matches. Clone size is not always given. Where it is, it says once, few, many or a class for expanded clones.

J gene: TRBJ1-4
D gene: TRBD1
clone size: -
V gene: TRBV12-3/TRBV12-4
CDR3 protein: CASSYNTGGVLFF
CDR3 DNA: TGTGCCAGCAGCTATAATACAGGGGGAGTGCTGTTTTTT

J gene: TRBJ1-2
D gene: TRBD1
clone size: -
V gene: TRBV3-1/TRBV3-2
CDR3 protein: CASSPGQRNYGYTF
CDR3 DNA: TGTGCCAGCAGCCCGGGACAGCGAAACTATGGCTACACCTTC

J gene: TRBJ1-6
D gene: TRBD1
clone size: -
V gene: TRBV5-1
CDR3 protein: CASSYSTGEQNSPLHF
CDR3 DNA: TGCGCCAGCAGCTATAGCACAGGGGAACAGAATTCACCCCTCCACTTT

J gene: TRBJ2-1
D gene: TRBD1
clone size: -
V gene: TRBV12-3/TRBV12-4
CDR3 protein: CASSKGTGVEQFF
CDR3 DNA: TGTGCCAGCAGTAAAGGGACAGGTGTTGAGCAGTTCTTC

J gene: TRBJ2-2
D gene: -
clone size: few
V gene: TRBV10-3
CDR3 protein: CAISGGEASVYGELFF
CDR3 DNA: TGTGCCATCAGTGGTGGGGAAGCTAGCGTGTACGGGGAGCTGTTTTTT

J gene: TRBJ2-2
D gene: -
clone size: -
V gene: TRBV29-1
CDR3 protein: CSAREANTGELFF
CDR3 DNA: TGCAGCGCCAGGGAAGCGAACACCGGGGAGCTGTTTTTT

J gene: TRBJ2-3
D gene: -
clone size: -
V gene: TRBV5-1
CDR3 protein: CASSLGRTDTQYF
CDR3 DNA: TGCGCCAGCAGCTTGGGGCGCACAGATACGCAGTATTTT

J gene: TRBJ2-3
D gene: -
clone size: -
V gene: TRBV27
CDR3 protein: CASSKGPIAASTDTQYF
CDR3 DNA: TGTGCCAGCAGCAAGGGCCCCATAGCGGCTAGCACAGATACGCAGTATTTT

J gene: TRBJ2-5
D gene: TRBD2
clone size: -
V gene: TRBV19
CDR3 protein: CASSIRRLADTQETQYF
CDR3 DNA: TGTGCCAGTAGTATCCGCCGACTAGCGGATACGCAAGAGACCCAGTACTTC

J gene: TRBJ2-2
D gene: -
clone size: once
V gene: TRBV19
CDR3 protein: CASRYTGELFF
CDR3 DNA: TGTGCCAGCCGTTACACCGGGGAGCTGTTTTTT

J gene: TRBJ1-1
D gene: TRBD1
clone size: -
V gene: TRBV6-5
CDR3 protein: CASSSRQGAGTEAFF
CDR3 DNA: TGTGCCAGCAGTTCAAGACAGGGGGCAGGTACTGAAGCTTTCTTT

J gene: TRBJ1-5
D gene: -
clone size: -
V gene: TRBV6-5
CDR3 protein: CASRAGDRNQPQHF
CDR3 DNA: TGTGCCAGCAGGGCAGGGGATCGCAATCAGCCCCAGCATTTT

J gene: TRBJ1-2
D gene: TRBD1
clone size: -
V gene: TRBV14
CDR3 protein: CASSPRTGGRGYTF
CDR3 DNA: TGTGCCAGCAGCCCGCGGACAGGAGGACGTGGCTACACCTTC

J gene: TRBJ1-1
D gene: -
clone size: few
V gene: TRBV19
CDR3 protein: CASSGHLDGVF
CDR3 DNA: TGTGCCAGCTCGGGACACCTTGACGGGGTATTT

J gene: TRBJ1-2
D gene: -
clone size: -
V gene: TRBV27
CDR3 protein: CASSLRGRGSYTF
CDR3 DNA: TGTGCCAGCAGTCTCCGGGGTCGGGGAAGCTACACCTTC

J gene: TRBJ1-2
D gene: -
clone size: -
V gene: TRBV27
CDR3 protein: CASSLWGGPGYTF
CDR3 DNA: TGTGCCAGCAGTTTATGGGGGGGGCCCGGCTACACCTTC

J gene: TRBJ1-1
D gene: -
clone size: -
V gene: TRBV5-1
CDR3 protein: CASTEQVPNTEAFF
CDR3 DNA: TGCGCCAGCACCGAACAGGTTCCGAACACTGAAGCTTTCTTT

J gene: TRBJ1-4
D gene: -
clone size: -
V gene: TRBV5-4
CDR3 protein: CASSLGGVGEKLFF
CDR3 DNA: TGTGCCAGCAGCTTGGGGGGCGTTGGGGAAAAACTGTTTTTT

J gene: TRBJ2-2
D gene: -
clone size: -
V gene: TRBV7-9
CDR3 protein: CASSLGTGQATGELFF
CDR3 DNA: TGTGCCAGCAGCTTAGGCACAGGGCAAGCCACCGGGGAGCTGTTTTTT

J gene: TRBJ2-3
D gene: -
clone size: -
V gene: TRBV6-5
CDR3 protein: CASSSPKRATDTQYF
CDR3 DNA: TGTGCCAGCAGTTCCCCTAAGCGGGCCACAGATACGCAGTATTTT

J gene: TRBJ2-2
D gene: -
clone size: -
V gene: TRBV11-3
CDR3 protein: CASSDAGTANTGELFF
CDR3 DNA: TGTGCCAGCTCCGACGCGGGGACCGCGAACACCGGGGAGCTGTTTTTT

J gene: TRBJ1-4
D gene: TRBD1
clone size: -
V gene: TRBV7-6
CDR3 protein: CASSKRQGINEKLFF
CDR3 DNA: TGTGCCAGCAGCAAGCGACAGGGAATTAATGAAAAACTGTTTTTT

J gene: TRBJ1-2
D gene: TRBD1
clone size: -
V gene: TRBV19
CDR3 protein: CASRKQGADGYTF
CDR3 DNA: TGTGCCAGTAGAAAACAGGGGGCGGATGGCTACACCTTC

J gene: TRBJ1-5
D gene: -
clone size: -
V gene: TRBV2
CDR3 protein: CATGGSSGNQPQHF
CDR3 DNA: TGTGCCACCGGGGGTAGCAGTGGCAATCAGCCCCAGCATTTT

J gene: TRBJ1-2
D gene: TRBD1
clone size: -
V gene: TRBV27
CDR3 protein: CASGGQTYYGYTF
CDR3 DNA: TGTGCCAGCGGGGGACAGACCTACTATGGCTACACCTTC

J gene: TRBJ1-2
D gene: TRBD1
clone size: -
V gene: TRBV2
CDR3 protein: CASSERRGTGASGYTF
CDR3 DNA: TGTGCCAGCAGTGAAAGGAGGGGGACAGGGGCTTCTGGCTACACCTTC

J gene: TRBJ2-2
D gene: TRBD1
clone size: once
V gene: TRBV7-6
CDR3 protein: CASSKQGEINTGELFF
CDR3 DNA: TGTGCCAGCAGCAAACAGGGGGAGATTAACACCGGGGAGCTGTTTTTT

J gene: TRBJ2-2
D gene: -
clone size: few
V gene: TRBV10-1
CDR3 protein: CASSKGGANTGELFF
CDR3 DNA: TGCGCCAGCTCAAAGGGAGGAGCGAACACCGGGGAGCTGTTTTTT

J gene: TRBJ1-3
D gene: TRBD1
clone size: once
V gene: TRBV4-2
CDR3 protein: CASSQVDRENTIYF
CDR3 DNA: TGTGCCAGCAGCCAAGTCGACAGGGAAAACACCATATATTTT

J gene: TRBJ2-3
D gene: TRBD2
clone size: -
V gene: TRBV28
CDR3 protein: CASSIRLAGTDTQYF
CDR3 DNA: TGTGCCAGCAGCATCCGACTAGCAGGTACAGATACGCAGTATTTT

J gene: TRBJ1-1
D gene: -
clone size: -
V gene: TRBV10-1
CDR3 protein: CASTRDSISEAFF
CDR3 DNA: TGCGCCAGCACCCGAGACAGTATCTCTGAAGCTTTCTTT

J gene: TRBJ1-1
D gene: -
clone size: -
V gene: TRBV27
CDR3 protein: CASSLAGYKWNTEAFF
CDR3 DNA: TGTGCCAGCAGTTTGGCAGGGTACAAGTGGAACACTGAAGCTTTCTTT

J gene: TRBJ2-6
D gene: TRBD2
clone size: -
V gene: TRBV7-2
CDR3 protein: CASSLRAGASGANVLTF
CDR3 DNA: TGTGCCAGCAGCTTAAGGGCGGGAGCGTCTGGGGCCAACGTCCTGACTTTC

J gene: TRBJ1-2
D gene: TRBD1
clone size: -
V gene: TRBV5-6
CDR3 protein: CASSPGTGGRGYTF
CDR3 DNA: TGTGCCAGCAGCCCCGGGACAGGGGGCCGAGGCTACACCTTC

J gene: TRBJ1-2
D gene: -
clone size: -
V gene: TRBV5-8
CDR3 protein: CASARGSGYGYTF
CDR3 DNA: TGTGCCAGCGCTCGGGGTTCGGGCTATGGCTACACCTTC

J gene: TRBJ1-5
D gene: TRBD1
clone size: once
V gene: TRBV10-2
CDR3 protein: CASSTTGVGQPQHF
CDR3 DNA: TGCGCCAGCAGTACCACAGGGGTCGGGCAGCCCCAGCATTTT

J gene: TRBJ2-3
D gene: -
clone size: -
V gene: TRBV12-3/TRBV12-4
CDR3 protein: CASRGSGTDTQYF
CDR3 DNA: TGTGCCAGCCGTGGCAGCGGCACAGATACGCAGTATTTT

J gene: TRBJ2-7
D gene: TRBD1
clone size: -
V gene: TRBV6-5
CDR3 protein: CASSSSGQGRTYEQYF
CDR3 DNA: TGTGCCAGCAGTTCATCCGGACAGGGAAGGACTTACGAGCAGTACTTC

J gene: TRBJ1-3
D gene: TRBD1
clone size: once
V gene: TRBV7-6
CDR3 protein: CASSPGGWGNTIYF
CDR3 DNA: TGTGCCAGCAGCCCAGGGGGCTGGGGAAACACCATATATTTT

J gene: TRBJ1-1
D gene: TRBD1
clone size: -
V gene: TRBV11-3
CDR3 protein: CASSIYRGAEAFF
CDR3 DNA: TGTGCCAGCAGCATATACAGGGGGGCCGAAGCTTTCTTT

J gene: TRBJ2-5
D gene: TRBD2
clone size: -
V gene: TRBV19
CDR3 protein: CASRPDLTSSETQYF
CDR3 DNA: TGTGCCAGTCGCCCGGACCTGACTAGCTCTGAGACCCAGTACTTC

J gene: TRBJ1-1
D gene: -
clone size: -
V gene: TRBV9
CDR3 protein: CASSVIQNPNTEAFF
CDR3 DNA: TGTGCCAGCAGCGTAATCCAGAATCCGAACACTGAAGCTTTCTTT

J gene: TRBJ1-2
D gene: TRBD1
clone size: -
V gene: TRBV5-1
CDR3 protein: CASSYRGLHYGYTF
CDR3 DNA: TGCGCCAGCAGTTACAGGGGGCTTCACTATGGCTACACCTTC

J gene: TRBJ1-1
D gene: TRBD1
clone size: -
V gene: TRBV7-8
CDR3 protein: CASSIRDRGSNTEAFF
CDR3 DNA: TGTGCCAGCAGCATCCGAGACAGGGGAAGTAACACTGAAGCTTTCTTT

J gene: TRBJ1-5
D gene: TRBD1
clone size: -
V gene: TRBV27
CDR3 protein: CASSIHGQGRNQPQHF
CDR3 DNA: TGTGCCAGCAGCATCCATGGACAGGGACGCAATCAGCCCCAGCATTTT

J gene: TRBJ1-2
D gene: TRBD1
clone size: -
V gene: TRBV14
CDR3 protein: CASSPQGLFGYTF
CDR3 DNA: TGTGCCAGCAGCCCACAGGGGCTCTTCGGCTACACCTTC

J gene: TRBJ2-7
D gene: -
clone size: few
V gene: TRBV6-6
CDR3 protein: CASSYEAAPEREQYF
CDR3 DNA: TGTGCCAGCAGTTACGAAGCGGCCCCTGAGAGGGAGCAGTACTTC

J gene: TRBJ1-1
D gene: -
clone size: once
V gene: TRBV7-2
CDR3 protein: CASRRVRLPGNTEAFF
CDR3 DNA: TGTGCCAGCAGACGGGTCCGACTACCTGGGAACACTGAAGCTTTCTTT

J gene: TRBJ2-1
D gene: TRBD2
clone size: -
V gene: TRBV18
CDR3 protein: CASSPTDAGGRGEQFF
CDR3 DNA: TGTGCCAGCTCACCCACAGACGCGGGAGGGCGGGGTGAGCAGTTCTTC

J gene: TRBJ2-4
D gene: TRBD1
clone size: once
V gene: TRBV6-5
CDR3 protein: CASSYGTGVKNIQYF
CDR3 DNA: TGTGCCAGCAGTTACGGGACAGGGGTAAAAAACATTCAGTACTTC

J gene: TRBJ2-3
D gene: -
clone size: -
V gene: TRBV5-4
CDR3 protein: CASTLGGTDTQYF
CDR3 DNA: TGTGCCAGCACCCTCGGGGGCACAGATACGCAGTATTTT

J gene: TRBJ1-1
D gene: -
clone size: -
V gene: TRBV7-9
CDR3 protein: CASSLVGQRNTEAFF
CDR3 DNA: TGTGCCAGCAGCTTAGTGGGACAAAGGAACACTGAAGCTTTCTTT

J gene: TRBJ1-1
D gene: TRBD1
clone size: -
V gene: TRBV5-1
CDR3 protein: CASSLTLTGQTEAFF
CDR3 DNA: TGCGCCAGCAGCTTGACCCTGACAGGGCAAACTGAAGCTTTCTTT